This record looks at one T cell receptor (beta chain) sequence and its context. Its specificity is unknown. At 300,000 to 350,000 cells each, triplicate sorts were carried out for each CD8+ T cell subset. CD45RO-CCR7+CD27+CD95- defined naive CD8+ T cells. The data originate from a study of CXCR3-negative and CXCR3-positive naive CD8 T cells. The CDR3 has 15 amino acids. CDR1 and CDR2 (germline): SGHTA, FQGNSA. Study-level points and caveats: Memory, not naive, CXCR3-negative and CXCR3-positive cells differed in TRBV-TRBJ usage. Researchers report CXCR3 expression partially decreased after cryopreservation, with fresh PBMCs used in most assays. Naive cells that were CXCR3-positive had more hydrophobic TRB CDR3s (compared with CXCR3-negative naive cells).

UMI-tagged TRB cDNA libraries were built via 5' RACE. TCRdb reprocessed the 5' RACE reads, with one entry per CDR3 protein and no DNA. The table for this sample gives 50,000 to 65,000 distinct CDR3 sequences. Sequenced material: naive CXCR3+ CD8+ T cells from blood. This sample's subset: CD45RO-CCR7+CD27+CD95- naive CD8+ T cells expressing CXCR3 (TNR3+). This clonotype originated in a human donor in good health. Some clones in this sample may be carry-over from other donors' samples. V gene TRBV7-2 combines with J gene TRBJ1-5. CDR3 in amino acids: CASSSYMLTGQPQHF.